This T cell receptor beta chain was observed in a study of a mutant IDH1 vaccine in newly diagnosed glioma. Study in general: Treated patients comprised about 60% males and around 40% females, mean age roughly 40 years. Antecedent treatment encompassed radiotherapy, temozolomide, or their combination; the majority received both.

As for this clone: Its antigen is undetermined. In the same sample, other DNA sequences code for this CDR3.

The protocol was immunoSEQ multiplex PCR, while the TCRdb copy is restricted to in-frame clones and leaves out a portion. The sample carries some 60,000 clones, 70% to 85% recorded once. The time point is: week 11, during vaccination. Alongside topical imiquimod, each dose of vaccine comprised 300 ug of mutant IDH1 20-mer peptide. This receptor was taken from a man aged 30 to 39 with glioma. The sequences come from PBMCs, collected from a glioma patient whose treatment included an IDH1 peptide vaccine.

The CDR3 loop is CASSPQGEKLFF. The CDR3 DNA reads as TGTGCCAGCAGCCCTCAAGGAGAAAAACTGTTTTTT. The chain joins TRBV7-2 to TRBJ1-4; no reliable D call. V lost 5 bases to trimming and J lost 8 bases, with 9 bases between them. Germline CDR1 and CDR2: SGHTA and FQGNSA. The CDR3 loop spans 12 amino acids.